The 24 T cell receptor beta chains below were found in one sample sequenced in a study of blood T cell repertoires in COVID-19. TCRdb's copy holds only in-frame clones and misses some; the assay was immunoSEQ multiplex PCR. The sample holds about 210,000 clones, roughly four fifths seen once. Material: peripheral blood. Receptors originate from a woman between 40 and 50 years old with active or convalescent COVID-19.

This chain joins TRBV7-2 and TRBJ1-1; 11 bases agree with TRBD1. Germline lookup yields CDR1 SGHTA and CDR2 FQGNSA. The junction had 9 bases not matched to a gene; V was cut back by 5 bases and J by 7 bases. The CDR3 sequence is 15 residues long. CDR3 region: CASSDYWTGGYEAFF. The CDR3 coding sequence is TGTGCCAGCAGCGACTATTGGACAGGGGGCTATGAAGCTTTCTTT.

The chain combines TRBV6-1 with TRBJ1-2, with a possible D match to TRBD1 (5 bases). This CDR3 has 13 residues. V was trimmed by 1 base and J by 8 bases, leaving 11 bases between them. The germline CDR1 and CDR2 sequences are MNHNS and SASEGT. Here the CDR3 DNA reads TGTGCCAGCAGTGAAGATGCAGGGCGAGGCTACACCTTC. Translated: CASSEDAGRGYTF.

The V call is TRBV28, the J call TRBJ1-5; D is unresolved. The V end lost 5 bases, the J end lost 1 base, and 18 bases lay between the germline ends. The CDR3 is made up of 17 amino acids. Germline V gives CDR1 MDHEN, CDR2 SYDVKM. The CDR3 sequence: CASSITSVAISNQPQHF. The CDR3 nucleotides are TGTGCCAGCAGTATAACTTCGGTCGCCATAAGCAATCAGCCCCAGCATTTT. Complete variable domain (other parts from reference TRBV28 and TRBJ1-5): DVKVTQSSRYLVKRTGEKVFLECVQDMDHENMFWYRQDPGLGLRLIYFSYDVKMKEKGDIPEGYSVSREKKERFSLILESASTNQTSMYLCASSITSVAISNQPQHFGDGTRLSIL.

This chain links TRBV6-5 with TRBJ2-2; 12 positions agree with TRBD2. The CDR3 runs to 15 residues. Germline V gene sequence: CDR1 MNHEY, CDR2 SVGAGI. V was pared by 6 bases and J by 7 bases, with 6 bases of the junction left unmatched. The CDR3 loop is CASSPTSGGLGELFF. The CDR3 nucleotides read TGTGCCAGCAGCCCGACTAGCGGGGGACTCGGGGAGCTGTTTTTT.

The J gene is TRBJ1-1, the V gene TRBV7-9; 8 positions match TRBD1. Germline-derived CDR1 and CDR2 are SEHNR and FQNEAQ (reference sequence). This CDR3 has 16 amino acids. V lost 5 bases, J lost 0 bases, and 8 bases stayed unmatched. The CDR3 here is CASSPPRGQVNTEAFF. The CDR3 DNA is TGTGCCAGCAGCCCCCCCAGGGGACAGGTGAACACTGAAGCTTTCTTT.

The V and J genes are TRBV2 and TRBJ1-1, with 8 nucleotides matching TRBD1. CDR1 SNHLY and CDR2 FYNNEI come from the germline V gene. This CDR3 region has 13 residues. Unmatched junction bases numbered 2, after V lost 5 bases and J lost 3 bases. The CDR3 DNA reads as TGTGCCAGCAGTCAGGACAGGGACACTGAAGCTTTCTTT. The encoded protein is CASSQDRDTEAFF.

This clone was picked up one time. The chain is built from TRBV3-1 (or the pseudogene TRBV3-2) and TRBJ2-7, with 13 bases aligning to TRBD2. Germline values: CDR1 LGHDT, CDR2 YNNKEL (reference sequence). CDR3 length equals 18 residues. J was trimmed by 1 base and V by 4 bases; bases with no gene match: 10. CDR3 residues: CASSLGPGLAGNSYEQYF. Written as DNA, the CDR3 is TGTGCCAGCAGCCTTGGCCCGGGACTAGCGGGGAATTCCTACGAGCAGTACTTC.

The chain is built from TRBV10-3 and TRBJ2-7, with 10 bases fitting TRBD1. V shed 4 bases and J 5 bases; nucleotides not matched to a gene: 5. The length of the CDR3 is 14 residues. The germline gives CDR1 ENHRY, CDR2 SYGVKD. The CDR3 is CAISGQGAVDEQYF. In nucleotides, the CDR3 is TGTGCCATCAGTGGACAGGGGGCGGTCGACGAGCAGTACTTC.

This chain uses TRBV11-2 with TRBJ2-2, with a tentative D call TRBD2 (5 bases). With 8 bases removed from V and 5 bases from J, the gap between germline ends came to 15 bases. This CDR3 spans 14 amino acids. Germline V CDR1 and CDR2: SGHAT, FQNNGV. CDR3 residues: CASEPGVGTGELFF. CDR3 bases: TGTGCCAGCGAGCCCGGGGTGGGAACCGGGGAGCTGTTTTTT.

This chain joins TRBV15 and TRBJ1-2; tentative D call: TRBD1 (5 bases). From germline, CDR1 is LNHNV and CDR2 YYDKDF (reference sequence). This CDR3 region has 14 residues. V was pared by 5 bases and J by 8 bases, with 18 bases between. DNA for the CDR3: TGTGCCACCAGCCCCCGAGTCAGGGCCGGAGGCTACACCTTC. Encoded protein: CATSPRVRAGGYTF.

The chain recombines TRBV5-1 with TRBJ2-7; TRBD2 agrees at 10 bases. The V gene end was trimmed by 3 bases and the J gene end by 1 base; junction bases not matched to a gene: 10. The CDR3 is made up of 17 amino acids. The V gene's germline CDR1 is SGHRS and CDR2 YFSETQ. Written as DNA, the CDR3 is TGCGCCAGCAGCTCAACCTCTAGCGGGGGATTTTCCTACGAGCAGTACTTC. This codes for CASSSTSSGGFSYEQYF.

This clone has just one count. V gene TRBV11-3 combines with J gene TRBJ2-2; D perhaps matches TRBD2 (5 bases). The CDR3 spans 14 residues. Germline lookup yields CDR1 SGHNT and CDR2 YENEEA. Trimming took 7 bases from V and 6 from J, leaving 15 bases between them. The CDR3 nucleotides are TGTGCCAGCACCCTAGAGGGTGCGGCCGGGGAGCTGTTTTTT. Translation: CASTLEGAAGELFF.

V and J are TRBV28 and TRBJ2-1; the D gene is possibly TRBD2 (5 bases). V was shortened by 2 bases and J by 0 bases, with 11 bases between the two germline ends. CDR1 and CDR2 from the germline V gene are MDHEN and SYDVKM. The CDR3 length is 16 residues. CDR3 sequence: CASSLPGRDSYNEQFF. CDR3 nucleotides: TGTGCCAGCAGTTTACCCGGACGGGACTCCTACAATGAGCAGTTCTTC.

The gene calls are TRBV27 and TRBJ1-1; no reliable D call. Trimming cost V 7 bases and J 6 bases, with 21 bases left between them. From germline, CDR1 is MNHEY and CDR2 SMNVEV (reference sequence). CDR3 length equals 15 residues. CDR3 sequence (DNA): TGTGCCAGCACCCTTCGGCCCGACAATCGAGCTGAAGCTTTCTTT. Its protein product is CASTLRPDNRAEAFF.

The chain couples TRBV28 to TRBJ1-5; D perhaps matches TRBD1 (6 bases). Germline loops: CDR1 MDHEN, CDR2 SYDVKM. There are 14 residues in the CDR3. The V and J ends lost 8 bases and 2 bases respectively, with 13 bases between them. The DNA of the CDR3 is TGTGCCAGCTGGGGGGGGCGTGGCAATCAGCCCCAGCATTTT. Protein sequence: CASWGGRGNQPQHF.

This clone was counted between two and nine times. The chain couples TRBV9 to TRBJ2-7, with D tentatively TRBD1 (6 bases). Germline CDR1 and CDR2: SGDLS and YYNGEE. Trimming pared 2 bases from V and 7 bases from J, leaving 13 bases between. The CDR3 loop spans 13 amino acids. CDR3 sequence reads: CASSVHRDREQYF. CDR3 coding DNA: TGTGCCAGCAGCGTTCACAGGGATAGGGAGCAGTACTTC.

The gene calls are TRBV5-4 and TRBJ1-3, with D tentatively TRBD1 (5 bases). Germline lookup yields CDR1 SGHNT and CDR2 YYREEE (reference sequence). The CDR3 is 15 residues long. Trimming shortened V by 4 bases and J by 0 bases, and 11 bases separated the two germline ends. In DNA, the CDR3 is TGTGCCAGCAGCGCAGGGTTTGGCTCTGGAAACACCATATATTTT. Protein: CASSAGFGSGNTIYF.

This CDR3 reads CASSLRGFGYTF. CDR3 nucleotide sequence: TGTGCCAGCAGTTTACGGGGGTTCGGCTACACCTTC. V and J are TRBV27 and TRBJ1-2; D possibly corresponds to TRBD1 (5 bases). In germline, CDR1 is MNHEY, CDR2 SMNVEV (reference sequence). The CDR3 covers 12 residues. V dropped 2 bases and J dropped 8 bases, with 9 bases sitting between them.

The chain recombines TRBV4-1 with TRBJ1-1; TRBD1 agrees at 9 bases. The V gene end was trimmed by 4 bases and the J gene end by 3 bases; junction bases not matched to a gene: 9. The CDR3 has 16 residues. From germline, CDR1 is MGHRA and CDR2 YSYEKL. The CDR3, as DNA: TGCGCCAGCAGCCTCCAACAGGGGGCAGGGGACACTGAAGCTTTCTTT. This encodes CASSLQQGAGDTEAFF.

CDR3: CASSGDWGYGYTF. The DNA for the CDR3 is TGTGCCAGCAGCGGGGACTGGGGGTATGGCTACACCTTC. V is TRBV9 and J is TRBJ1-2; D is perhaps TRBD1 (5 bases). The CDR3 covers 13 residues. V lost 3 bases to trimming and J lost 5 bases, with 11 bases between them. The germline V gene has CDR1 SGDLS and CDR2 YYNGEE.

The DNA for the CDR3 is TGTGCCAGCAGTCCCGGGGGGAACCAGAAAAACTATGGCTACACCTTC. Protein product: CASSPGGNQKNYGYTF. This chain links TRBV28 with TRBJ1-2, with D maybe TRBD1 (5 bases). Trimming shortened V by 5 bases and J by 2 bases, and 18 bases separated the two germline ends. Per germline, CDR1 MDHEN and CDR2 SYDVKM. The CDR3 extends over 16 amino acids.

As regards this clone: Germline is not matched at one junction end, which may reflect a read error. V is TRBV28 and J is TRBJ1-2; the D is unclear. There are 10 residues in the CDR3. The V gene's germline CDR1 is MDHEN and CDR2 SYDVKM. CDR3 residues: CASSFFGNSF. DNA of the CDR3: TGTGCCAGCAGTTTTTTCGGTAACAGCTTC.

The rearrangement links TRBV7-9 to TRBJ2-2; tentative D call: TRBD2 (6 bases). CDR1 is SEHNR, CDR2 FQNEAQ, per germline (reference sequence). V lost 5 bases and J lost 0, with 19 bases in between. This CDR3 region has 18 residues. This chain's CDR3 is CASSGVGGLRTNTGELFF. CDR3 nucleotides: TGTGCCAGCAGCGGAGTGGGGGGACTCAGGACGAACACCGGGGAGCTGTTTTTT.

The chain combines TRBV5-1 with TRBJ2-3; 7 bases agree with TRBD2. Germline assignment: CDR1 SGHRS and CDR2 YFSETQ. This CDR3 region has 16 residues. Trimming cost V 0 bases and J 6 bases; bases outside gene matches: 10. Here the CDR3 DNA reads TGCGCCAGCAGCTTGGATCCGGGACTAAGGGCGGATACGCAGTATTTT. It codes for CASSLDPGLRADTQYF. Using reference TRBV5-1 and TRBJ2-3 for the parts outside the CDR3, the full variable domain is KAGVTQTPRYLIKTRGQQVTLSCSPISGHRSVSWYQQTPGQGLQFLFEYFSETQRNKGNFPGRFSGRQFSNSRSEMNVSTLELGDSALYLCASSLDPGLRADTQYFGPGTRLTVL.